This T cell receptor (beta chain) is drawn from a study of shared clonotypes between healthy human individuals. Study-wide points: The sharing of approximately 5.1% of naive CD4 clonotypes was seen across a handful of donors. Among donors, sharing of clonotypes was expected to be affected by sequencing depth.

Original analysis: ImmunoSEQ supplied junction-only sequences lacking quality scores, so filtering was different. Assay: immunoSEQ multiplex PCR; the TCRdb copy retains only in-frame clones and omits some. From that table come the V and J calls and clone size; the DNA was used to work out D and trimming. The table shows over 2,000,000 clones, with 80% to 95% occurring only once. Comments on this clone: The antigen is undetermined.

Germline V gene lookup returns CDR1 SGDLS and CDR2 YYNGEE. The CDR3 consists of 16 residues. The V gene end was trimmed by 1 base and the J gene end by 2 bases; junction bases not matched to a gene: 5. Naive CD8 populations comprised CD45RO-negative cells positively selected for CCR7, excluding terminally differentiated effector memory CD45RA+ cells. V is TRBV9 and J is TRBJ2-7, with 11 bases that match TRBD2. Sequencing was carried out using naive CD8+ T cells from PBMCs. The sequence was obtained from a man younger than 35 in good health. Some clones in this sample may be carry-over from other donors' samples. Here the CDR3 DNA reads TGTGCCAGCAGCGTAAGTACTAGCGGGAGCACCTACGAGCAGTACTTC. Translating gives CASSVSTSGSTYEQYF. Full variable domain (outside the CDR3, taken from reference TRBV9 and TRBJ2-7): DSGVTQTPKHLITATGQRVTLRCSPRSGDLSVYWYQQSLDQGLQFLIQYYNGEERAKGNILERFSAQQFPDLHSELNLSSLELGDSALYFCASSVSTSGSTYEQYFGPGTRLTVT.